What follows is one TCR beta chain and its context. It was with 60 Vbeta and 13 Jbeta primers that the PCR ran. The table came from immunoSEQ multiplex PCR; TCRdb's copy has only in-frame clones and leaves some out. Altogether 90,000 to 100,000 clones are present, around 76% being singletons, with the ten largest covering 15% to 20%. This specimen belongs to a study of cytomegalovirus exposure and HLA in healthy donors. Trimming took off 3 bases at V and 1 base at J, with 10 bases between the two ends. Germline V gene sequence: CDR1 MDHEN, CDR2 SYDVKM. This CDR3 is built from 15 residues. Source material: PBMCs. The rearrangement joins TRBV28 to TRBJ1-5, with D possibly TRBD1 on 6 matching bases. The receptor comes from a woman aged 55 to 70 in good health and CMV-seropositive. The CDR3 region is CASSLDSLSNQPQHF. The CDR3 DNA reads TGTGCCAGCAGTTTGGACAGTCTCAGCAATCAGCCCCAGCATTTT.